These 5 T cell receptor beta chains were all obtained from the same sample, sequenced in a study of cytomegalovirus exposure and HLA in healthy donors. The PCR used 60 Vbeta and 13 Jbeta primers. TCRdb keeps only in-frame clones here, not all; method: immunoSEQ multiplex PCR. The sample shows some 150,000 clones, 65% to 85% of them seen only once. Specimen: PBMCs. These receptors were collected from a woman aged 25 to 39 in good health and CMV-seropositive.

This clone was seen more than once but under ten times. The rearrangement uses TRBV2 and TRBJ2-7; 7 bases line up with TRBD1. The CDR3 sequence is 16 residues long. In germline, CDR1 is SNHLY, CDR2 FYNNEI. J gave up 1 base and V 3 bases, and 9 bases lay outside the gene matches. The CDR3: CASSDIFRDRSYEQYF. DNA for the CDR3: TGTGCCAGCAGTGACATATTTAGGGACAGATCCTACGAGCAGTACTTC.

This clone was seen just once. The CDR3 loop is CATQSSGNTIYF. CDR3 in DNA: TGTGCCACACAGAGCTCTGGAAACACCATATATTTT. The chain is built from TRBV6-5 and TRBJ1-3; D is uncertain. The CDR3 sequence is 12 residues long. Trimming removed 10 bases at V and 0 bases at J, with 7 bases between. Per the germline V gene, CDR1 is MNHEY and CDR2 is SVGAGI.

V is TRBV14 and J is TRBJ2-3; D is unresolved. This CDR3 contains 11 residues. Trimming took off 4 bases at V and 6 bases at J, with 5 bases between the two ends. Germline-derived CDR1 and CDR2 are SGHDN and FVKESK. This chain's CDR3 is CASSLRDTQYF. CDR3 DNA: TGTGCCAGCAGCCTCAGGGATACGCAGTATTTT. Full variable domain (missing parts from reference TRBV14 and TRBJ2-3): EAGVTQFPSHSVIEKGQTVTLRCDPISGHDNLYWYRRVMGKEIKFLLHFVKESKQDESGMPNNRFLAERTGGTYSTLKVQPAELEDSGVYFCASSLRDTQYFGPGTRLTVL.

The chain has TRBV2 and TRBJ1-1; D is undetermined. The CDR3 loop spans 14 amino acids. Trimming shortened V by 2 bases and J by 1 base, and 8 bases separated the two germline ends. From germline, CDR1 is SNHLY and CDR2 FYNNEI. For the CDR3, the DNA is TGTGCCAGCAGTGAACGCACACGGAACACTGAAGCTTTCTTT. Translation gives CASSERTRNTEAFF.

The chain couples TRBV6-1 to TRBJ1-3; D may be TRBD1 (5 bases). Germline V gives CDR1 MNHNS, CDR2 SASEGT. The CDR3 contains 13 residues. The germline V and J ends were trimmed by 7 bases and 3 bases, with 10 bases remaining between them. Here the CDR3 DNA reads TGTGCCAGCACCAAGGACATTGGAAACACCATATATTTT. Translation: CASTKDIGNTIYF.